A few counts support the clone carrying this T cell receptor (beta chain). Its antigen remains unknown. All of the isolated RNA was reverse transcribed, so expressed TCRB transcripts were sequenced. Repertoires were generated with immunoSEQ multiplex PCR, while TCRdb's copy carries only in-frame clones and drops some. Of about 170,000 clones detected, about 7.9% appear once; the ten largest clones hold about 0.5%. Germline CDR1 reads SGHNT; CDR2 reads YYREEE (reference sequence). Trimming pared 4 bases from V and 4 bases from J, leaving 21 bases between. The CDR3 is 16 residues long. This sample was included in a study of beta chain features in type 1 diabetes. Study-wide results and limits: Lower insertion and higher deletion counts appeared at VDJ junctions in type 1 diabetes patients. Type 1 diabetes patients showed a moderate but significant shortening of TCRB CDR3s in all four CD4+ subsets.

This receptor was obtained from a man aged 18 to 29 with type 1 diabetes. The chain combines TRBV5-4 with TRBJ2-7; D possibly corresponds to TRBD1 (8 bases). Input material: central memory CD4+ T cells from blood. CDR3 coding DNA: TGTGCCAGCAGCCCTGGGGGGGACAGGAGGTTTTACGAGCAGTACTTC. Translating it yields CASSPGGDRRFYEQYF.